The entry below gives a single TCR beta chain sequence along with its context. Germline V gene lookup returns CDR1 MDHEN and CDR2 SYDVKM. This CDR3 spans 14 amino acids. Trimming stripped 7 bases from V and 0 bases from J, with 13 bases between. The data stem from a study of blood T cell repertoires in COVID-19. Turning to the study itself: Acute-phase and convalescent COVID-19 samples originated in the United States, Italy and Spain. PBMCs, B-cell-depleted T cells, or T cells provided the cDNA or gDNA that made up the material.

Measured with immunoSEQ multiplex PCR; TCRdb has only the in-frame clones, and not every one. Altogether 110,000 to 150,000 clones are present, about 82% being singletons, with the ten largest covering over 8%. The sequenced material came from peripheral blood. The J gene is TRBJ2-7, the V gene TRBV28, with D possibly TRBD2 on 6 matching bases. The clonotype comes from an older woman with acute or convalescent COVID-19. CDR3 loop: CASTISGGSYEQYF. DNA for the CDR3: TGTGCCAGCACCATCTCCGGGGGCTCCTACGAGCAGTACTTC.